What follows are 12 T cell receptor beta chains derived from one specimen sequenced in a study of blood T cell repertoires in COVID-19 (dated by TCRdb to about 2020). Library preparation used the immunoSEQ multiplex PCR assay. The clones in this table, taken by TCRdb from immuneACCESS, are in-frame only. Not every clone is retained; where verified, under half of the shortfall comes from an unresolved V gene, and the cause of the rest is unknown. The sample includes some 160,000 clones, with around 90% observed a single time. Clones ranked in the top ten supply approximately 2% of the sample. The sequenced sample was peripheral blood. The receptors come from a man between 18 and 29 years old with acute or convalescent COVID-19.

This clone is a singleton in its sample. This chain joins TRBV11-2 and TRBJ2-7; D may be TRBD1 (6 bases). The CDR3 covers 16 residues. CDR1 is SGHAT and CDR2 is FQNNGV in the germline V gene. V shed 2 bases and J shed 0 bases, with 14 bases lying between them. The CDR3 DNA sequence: TGTGCCAGCAGCTTACGGGACACTCCTAACTCCTACGAGCAGTACTTC. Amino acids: CASSLRDTPNSYEQYF.

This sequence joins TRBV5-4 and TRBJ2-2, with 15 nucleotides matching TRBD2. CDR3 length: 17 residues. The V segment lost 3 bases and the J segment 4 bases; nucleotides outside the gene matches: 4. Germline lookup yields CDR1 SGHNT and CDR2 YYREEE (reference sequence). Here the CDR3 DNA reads TGTGCCAGCAGCTCTGGACTAGCGGGGGGGCGCACCGGGGAGCTGTTTTTT. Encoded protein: CASSSGLAGGRTGELFF.

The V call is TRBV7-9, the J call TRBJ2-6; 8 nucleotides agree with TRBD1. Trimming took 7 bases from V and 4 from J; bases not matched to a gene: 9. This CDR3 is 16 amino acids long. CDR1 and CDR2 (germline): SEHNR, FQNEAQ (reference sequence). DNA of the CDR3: TGTGCCAGCACCGACTACAGGGGGTCAGGGGCCAACGTCCTGACTTTC. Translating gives CASTDYRGSGANVLTF.

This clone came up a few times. The chain's CDR3 is CASRHSGHSYEQYF. The CDR3 DNA sequence: TGTGCCAGCAGGCATTCAGGACACTCCTACGAGCAGTACTTC. This sequence joins TRBV2 and TRBJ2-7; D perhaps matches TRBD1 (5 bases). V was shortened by 6 bases and J by 0 bases, with 12 bases between the two germline ends. The CDR3 is 14 amino acids. In germline, CDR1 is SNHLY, CDR2 FYNNEI.

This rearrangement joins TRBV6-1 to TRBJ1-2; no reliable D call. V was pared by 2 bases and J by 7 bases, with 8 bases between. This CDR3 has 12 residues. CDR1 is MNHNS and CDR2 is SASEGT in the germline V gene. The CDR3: CASSEREGGYTF. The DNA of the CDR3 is TGTGCCAGCAGTGAAAGGGAGGGTGGCTACACCTTC.

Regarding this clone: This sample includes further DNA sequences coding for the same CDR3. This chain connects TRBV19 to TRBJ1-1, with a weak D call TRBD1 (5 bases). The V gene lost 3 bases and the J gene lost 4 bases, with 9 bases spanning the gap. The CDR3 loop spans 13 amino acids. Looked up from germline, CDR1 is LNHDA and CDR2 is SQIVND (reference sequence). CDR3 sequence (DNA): TGTGCCAGTAGTATCGGGGGTAGCACTGAAGCTTTCTTT. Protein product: CASSIGGSTEAFF.

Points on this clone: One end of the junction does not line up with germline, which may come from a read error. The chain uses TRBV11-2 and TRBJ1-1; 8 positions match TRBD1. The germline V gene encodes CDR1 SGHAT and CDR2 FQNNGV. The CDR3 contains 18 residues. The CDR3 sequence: CASSLESGGQGMNTEAFF. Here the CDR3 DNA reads TGTGCCAGCAGCCTAGAAAGCGGCGGACAGGGTATGAACACTGAAGCTTTCTTT.

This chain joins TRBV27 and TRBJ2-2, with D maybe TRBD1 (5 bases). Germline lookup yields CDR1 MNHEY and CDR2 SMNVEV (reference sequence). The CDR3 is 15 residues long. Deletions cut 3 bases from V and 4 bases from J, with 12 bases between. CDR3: CASSFGAGATGELFF. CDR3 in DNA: TGTGCCAGCAGTTTTGGGGCAGGAGCCACCGGGGAGCTGTTTTTT.

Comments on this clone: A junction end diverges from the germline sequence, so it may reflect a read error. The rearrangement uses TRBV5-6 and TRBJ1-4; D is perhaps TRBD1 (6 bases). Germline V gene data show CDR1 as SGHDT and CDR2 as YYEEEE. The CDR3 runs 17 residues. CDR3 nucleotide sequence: TGTGCCAGCAGCTTGGCCGTTACCCGACAGGAAGGTTTGCCCGGCGCTTTT. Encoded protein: CASSLAVTRQEGLPGAF.

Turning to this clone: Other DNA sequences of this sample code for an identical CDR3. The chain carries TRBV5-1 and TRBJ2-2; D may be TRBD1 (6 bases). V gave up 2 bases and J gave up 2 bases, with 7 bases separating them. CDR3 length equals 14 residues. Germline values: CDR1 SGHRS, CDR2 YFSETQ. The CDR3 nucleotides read TGCGCCAGCAGCTTACAGGGTAACACCGGGGAGCTGTTTTTT. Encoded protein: CASSLQGNTGELFF. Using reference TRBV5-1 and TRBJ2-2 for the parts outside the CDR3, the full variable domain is KAGVTQTPRYLIKTRGQQVTLSCSPISGHRSVSWYQQTPGQGLQFLFEYFSETQRNKGNFPGRFSGRQFSNSRSEMNVSTLELGDSALYLCASSLQGNTGELFFGEGSRLTVL.

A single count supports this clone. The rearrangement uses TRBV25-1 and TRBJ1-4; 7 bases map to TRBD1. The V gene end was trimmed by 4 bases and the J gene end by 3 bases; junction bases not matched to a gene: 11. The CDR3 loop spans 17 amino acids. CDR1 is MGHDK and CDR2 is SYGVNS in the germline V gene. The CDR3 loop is CASSGRTGFAANEKLFF. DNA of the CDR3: TGTGCCAGCAGTGGGAGGACAGGATTTGCGGCTAATGAAAAACTGTTTTTT.

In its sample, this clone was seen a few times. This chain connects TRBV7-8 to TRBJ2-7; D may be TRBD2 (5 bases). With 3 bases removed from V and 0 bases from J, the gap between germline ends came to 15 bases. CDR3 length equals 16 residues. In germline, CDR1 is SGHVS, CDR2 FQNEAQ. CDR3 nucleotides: TGTGCCAGCAGCTTCGAGGGCGGTATAATCTCCTACGAGCAGTACTTC. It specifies CASSFEGGIISYEQYF.